Below, 21 T cell receptor beta chains from the same sample are listed, as sequenced in a study of cytomegalovirus exposure and HLA in healthy donors. 13 Jbeta primers and 60 Vbeta primers were used for the PCR. The protocol was immunoSEQ multiplex PCR, while the TCRdb copy is restricted to in-frame clones and leaves out a portion. The table gives about 160,000 clones; the top ten clones make up over 1% of it. Sequencing input: PBMCs. These receptors all stem from a woman aged 55 to 70 in good health and CMV-seronegative.

The rearrangement joins TRBV7-3 to TRBJ1-2; a weak D match, TRBD1 (6 bases). Trimming removed 1 base at V and 3 bases at J, with 24 bases between. CDR1 is SGHTA and CDR2 is FQGTGA in the germline V gene. CDR3 length: 19 amino acids. CDR3 sequence reads: CASSLIFMRTAIIDYGYTF. CDR3 sequence (DNA): TGTGCCAGCAGCTTAATCTTTATGAGGACAGCGATTATTGACTATGGCTACACCTTC.

The chain carries TRBV6-1 and TRBJ1-1; TRBD1 agrees at 7 bases. This CDR3 spans 14 amino acids. V dropped 6 bases and J dropped 4; count of bases not matched to a gene: 8. The germline CDR1 and CDR2 sequences are MNHNS and SASEGT. The CDR3 loop is CASREGQMGTEAFF. For the CDR3, the DNA is TGTGCCAGCAGGGAGGGACAGATGGGCACTGAAGCTTTCTTT.

The CDR3 DNA follows: TGTGCCAGCAGCCCGCAACAGGGTGATGACTATGGCTACACCTTC. Translated, it gives CASSPQQGDDYGYTF. The gene calls are TRBV7-2 and TRBJ1-2; weak D call: TRBD1 (6 bases). Germline loops: CDR1 SGHTA, CDR2 FQGNSA. Trimming shortened V by 5 bases and J by 3 bases, and 16 bases separated the two germline ends. There are 15 residues in the CDR3.

The chain employs TRBV11-1 and TRBJ2-7; D gene ambiguous. V gave up 6 bases and J gave up 0 bases, with 9 bases separating them. The germline gives CDR1 SGHAT, CDR2 FQDESV (reference sequence). This CDR3 region has 13 residues. The CDR3 nucleotides are TGTGCCAGCAGTCTAACTCACTCCTACGAGCAGTACTTC. Translating it yields CASSLTHSYEQYF. The full variable domain, in which reference TRBV11-1 and TRBJ2-7 provide the parts outside the CDR3, is EAEVAQSPRYKITEKSQAVAFWCDPISGHATLYWYRQILGQGPELLVQFQDESVVDDSQLPKDRFSAERLKGVDSTLKIQPAELGDSAMYLCASSLTHSYEQYFGPGTRLTVT.

V gene TRBV15 combines with J gene TRBJ2-1, with D unresolved. V was clipped by 0 bases and J by 3 bases, with 3 bases between them. The CDR3 consists of 13 residues. The germline V gene has CDR1 LNHNV and CDR2 YYDKDF (reference sequence). CDR3 bases: TGTGCCACCAGCAGAGAGCGCTACAATGAGCAGTTCTTC. It yields the protein CATSRERYNEQFF.

This rearrangement joins TRBV9 to TRBJ1-2; 8 bases fit TRBD1. V trimming: 3 bases; J trimming: 3 bases; junction bases outside the gene matches: 1. Per the germline V gene, CDR1 is SGDLS and CDR2 is YYNGEE. This CDR3 comprises 13 residues. CDR3 amino acids: CASSGDRHYGYTF. The DNA for the CDR3 is TGTGCCAGCAGCGGGGACAGGCACTATGGCTACACCTTC.

Concerning this clone: Distinct nucleotide sequences in the sample also encode this CDR3. CDR3 region: CASSQDRDSSYEQYF. The CDR3 DNA follows: TGCGCCAGCAGCCAGGACCGGGACAGCAGCTACGAGCAGTACTTC. This chain joins TRBV4-3 and TRBJ2-7; 7 positions agree with TRBD1. The CDR3 totals 15 residues. The V segment lost 3 bases and the J segment 3 bases; nucleotides outside the gene matches: 8. The germline gives CDR1 LGHNA, CDR2 YSLEER.

The chain combines TRBV7-6 with TRBJ2-3; TRBD2 is a possible D gene (5 bases). The CDR3 contains 16 residues. V lost 0 bases and J lost 5, with 15 bases in between. CDR1 is SGHVS, CDR2 FNYEAQ, per germline. This CDR3 is CASSLAGSRGRDTQYF. The DNA of the CDR3 is TGTGCCAGCAGCTTAGCGGGGAGTCGGGGTAGAGATACGCAGTATTTT.

The rearrangement links TRBV5-1 to TRBJ2-1; D possibly corresponds to TRBD1 (6 bases). The V gene's germline CDR1 is SGHRS and CDR2 YFSETQ. The CDR3 is made up of 14 amino acids. Trimming stripped 4 bases from V and 1 base from J, with 9 bases between. CDR3 nucleotides: TGCGCCAGCAGCCTACAGGGATCCTACAATGAGCAGTTCTTC. This encodes CASSLQGSYNEQFF.

The gene calls are TRBV19 and TRBJ2-2; 8 positions match TRBD2. V was clipped by 5 bases and J by 6 bases; unmatched bases: 5. This CDR3 comprises 14 residues. Per the germline V gene, CDR1 is LNHDA and CDR2 is SQIVND (reference sequence). In nucleotides, the CDR3 is TGTGCCAGTAGTTTACGGGAGGGCTCCGGGGAGCTGTTTTTT. It translates to CASSLREGSGELFF.

This chain connects TRBV4-2 to TRBJ2-1; D gene uncertain. CDR1 LGHNA and CDR2 YNFKEQ come from the germline V gene. V shed 4 bases and J shed 9 bases, with 16 bases lying between them. The CDR3 runs 14 residues. The DNA for the CDR3 is TGTGCCAGCAGCCCGGATACGCGGCGAGGTGAGCAGTTCTTC. Its protein product is CASSPDTRRGEQFF.

Here the CDR3 DNA reads TGTGCCAGCAGACAGTCCATAGATGGCTACACCTTC. Translating it yields CASRQSIDGYTF. The chain is built from TRBV2 and TRBJ1-2, with D unclear. CDR1 and CDR2 from the germline V gene are SNHLY and FYNNEI. Trimming took 6 bases from V and 6 from J, leaving 11 bases between them. CDR3 length: 12 amino acids.

V gene TRBV6-5 combines with J gene TRBJ2-1; D might be TRBD2 (6 bases). The CDR3 loop spans 14 amino acids. Germline CDR1 reads MNHEY; CDR2 reads SVGAGI. V was shortened by 6 bases and J by 5 bases, with 14 bases between the two germline ends. In nucleotides, the CDR3 is TGTGCCAGCAGGGAGTGGGGGGTGGACAATGAGCAGTTCTTC. Amino acid sequence: CASREWGVDNEQFF.

V and J are TRBV9 and TRBJ1-4; TRBD1 might be the D (5 bases). The CDR3 consists of 14 residues. Deletions cut 1 base from V and 3 bases from J, with 7 bases between. Looked up from germline, CDR1 is SGDLS and CDR2 is YYNGEE. CDR3 sequence (DNA): TGTGCCAGCAGCGTACAGGGATCTAATGAAAAACTGTTTTTT. Amino acids: CASSVQGSNEKLFF.

This rearrangement joins TRBV12-5 to TRBJ1-1, with D possibly TRBD1 on 6 matching bases. Trimming stripped 6 bases from V and 6 bases from J, with 14 bases between. The CDR3 length is 13 residues. CDR1 and CDR2 from the germline V gene are LGHNT and FRNRAP. Here the CDR3 reads CASGSAWTAEAFF. The CDR3 DNA sequence: TGTGCTAGTGGGAGTGCCTGGACAGCTGAAGCTTTCTTT.

J is TRBJ1-3 and V is TRBV7-6, with D possibly TRBD1 on 5 matching bases. The CDR3 runs 15 residues. Germline CDR1 SGHVS, CDR2 FNYEAQ. The V end lost 1 base, the J end lost 2 bases, and 9 bases lay between the germline ends. DNA of the CDR3: TGTGCCAGCAGCTTAGTGGGGGGGGCTGGAAACACCATATATTTT. This sequence encodes CASSLVGGAGNTIYF.

The chain has TRBV7-9 and TRBJ1-1; 8 nucleotides line up with TRBD1. Trimming removed 5 bases from V and 0 bases from J; junction bases left unmatched: 2. The CDR3 is 14 amino acids. Germline V lookup: CDR1 SEHNR, CDR2 FQNEAQ (reference sequence). Here the CDR3 reads CASSLDRVNTEAFF. In nucleotides, the CDR3 is TGTGCCAGCAGCCTGGACAGGGTGAACACTGAAGCTTTCTTT.

V usage is TRBV7-2 and J usage is TRBJ2-5; possibly TRBD1 for D (7 bases). Trimming left V 2 bases short and J 4 bases short, with 14 bases between. This CDR3 contains 15 residues. Germline loops: CDR1 SGHTA, CDR2 FQGNSA. The CDR3: CASSLQQGRSETQYF. CDR3 nucleotide sequence: TGTGCCAGCAGCTTACAACAGGGGAGGTCAGAGACCCAGTACTTC.

V usage is TRBV9 and J usage is TRBJ2-2, with D perhaps TRBD1 (5 bases). The germline CDR1 and CDR2 sequences are SGDLS and YYNGEE. V was clipped by 4 bases and J by 4 bases, with 11 bases between them. The CDR3 length is 14 residues. The CDR3 region is CASSLRQTTGELFF. For the CDR3, the DNA is TGTGCCAGCAGCCTAAGACAGACCACCGGGGAGCTGTTTTTT. Drawing the rest from reference TRBV9 and TRBJ2-2, the complete variable domain is DSGVTQTPKHLITATGQRVTLRCSPRSGDLSVYWYQQSLDQGLQFLIQYYNGEERAKGNILERFSAQQFPDLHSELNLSSLELGDSALYFCASSLRQTTGELFFGEGSRLTVL.

This chain uses TRBV4-3 with TRBJ2-7; D possibly corresponds to TRBD1 (5 bases). Trimming took off 1 base at V and 1 base at J, with 11 bases between the two ends. The CDR3 extends over 15 amino acids. The V gene's germline CDR1 is LGHNA and CDR2 YSLEER. In DNA form, the CDR3 reads TGCGCCAGCAGCCAAGCGCAGGGTCGATCCTACGAGCAGTACTTC. Translated, it gives CASSQAQGRSYEQYF.

This chain connects TRBV5-1 to TRBJ2-2, with D uncertain. V was cut by 3 bases and J by 3 bases, with 6 bases left in between. CDR3 length equals 13 residues. CDR1 is SGHRS and CDR2 is YFSETQ in the germline V gene. CDR3 amino acids: CASSWQDTGELFF. As DNA, the CDR3 is TGCGCCAGCAGCTGGCAGGACACCGGGGAGCTGTTTTTT.